Listed here is a single TCR beta chain. This entry belongs to a study of T cells expressing NK-cell markers. For the study at large: The TCR beta repertoires were obtained from sorted CD3+CD56+NKG2C+, CD3+CD56+NKG2C- and CD3+CD56-NKG2C+ T cells. Just one sequenced donor of eight was HCMV-seronegative, while seven were seropositive.

The CDR3 runs to 16 residues. Germline V lookup: CDR1 LNHDA, CDR2 SQIVND (reference sequence). cDNA encoding TCR beta was synthesized via 5'RACE template switching incorporating UMIs. TCRdb reanalyzed the 5' RACE reads and collapses them to one entry per CDR3 protein, without DNA. The ten most abundant clones cover 7.3% of a sample with more than 400,000 distinct CDR3 sequences. The TCR originated in a woman between 18 and 69 years old in good health. Sequencing input: blood T cells: a sorted CD56 or NKG2C T cell subset, CD4+ or CD8+ T cells, or bulk PBMC T cells (not recorded which). This chain links TRBV19 with TRBJ2-1; no DNA is available, so the TRBD2 call from TCRdb remains unchecked. The CDR3: CASSIVSGTTYNEQFF.